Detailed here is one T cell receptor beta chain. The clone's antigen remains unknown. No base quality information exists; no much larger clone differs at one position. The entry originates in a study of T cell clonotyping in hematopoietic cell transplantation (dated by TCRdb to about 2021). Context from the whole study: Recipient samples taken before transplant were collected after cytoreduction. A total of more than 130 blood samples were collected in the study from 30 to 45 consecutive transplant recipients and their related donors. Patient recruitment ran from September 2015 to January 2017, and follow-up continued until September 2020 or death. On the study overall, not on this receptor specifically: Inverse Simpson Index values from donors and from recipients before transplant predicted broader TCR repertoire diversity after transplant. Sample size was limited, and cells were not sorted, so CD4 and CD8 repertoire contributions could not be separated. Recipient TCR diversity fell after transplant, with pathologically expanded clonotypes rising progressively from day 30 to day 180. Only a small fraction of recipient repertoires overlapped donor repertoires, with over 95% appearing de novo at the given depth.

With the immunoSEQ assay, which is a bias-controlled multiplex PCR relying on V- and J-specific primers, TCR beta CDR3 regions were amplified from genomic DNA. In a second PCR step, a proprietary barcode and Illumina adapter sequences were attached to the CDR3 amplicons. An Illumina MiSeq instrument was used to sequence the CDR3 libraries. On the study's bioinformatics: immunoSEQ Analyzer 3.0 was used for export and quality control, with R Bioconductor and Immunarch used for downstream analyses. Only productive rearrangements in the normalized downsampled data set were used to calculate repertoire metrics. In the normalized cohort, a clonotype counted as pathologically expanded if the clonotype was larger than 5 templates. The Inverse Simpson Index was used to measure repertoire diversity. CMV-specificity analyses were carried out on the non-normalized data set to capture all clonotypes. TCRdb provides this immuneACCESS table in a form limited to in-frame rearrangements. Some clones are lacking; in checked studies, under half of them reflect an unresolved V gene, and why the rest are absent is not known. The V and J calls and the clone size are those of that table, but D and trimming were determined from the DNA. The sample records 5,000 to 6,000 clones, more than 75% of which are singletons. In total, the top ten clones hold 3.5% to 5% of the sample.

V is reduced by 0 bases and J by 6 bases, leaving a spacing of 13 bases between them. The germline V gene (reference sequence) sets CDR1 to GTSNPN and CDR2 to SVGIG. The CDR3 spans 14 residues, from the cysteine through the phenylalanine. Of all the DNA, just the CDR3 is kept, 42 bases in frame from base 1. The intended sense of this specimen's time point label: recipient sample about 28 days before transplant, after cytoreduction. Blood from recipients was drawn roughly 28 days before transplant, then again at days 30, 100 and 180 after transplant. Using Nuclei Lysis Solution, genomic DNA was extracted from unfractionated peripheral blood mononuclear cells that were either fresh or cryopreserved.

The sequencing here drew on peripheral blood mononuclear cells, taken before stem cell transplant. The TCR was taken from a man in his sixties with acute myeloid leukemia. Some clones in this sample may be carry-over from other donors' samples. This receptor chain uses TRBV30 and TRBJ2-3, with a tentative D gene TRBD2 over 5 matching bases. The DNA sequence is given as TGTGCCTGGAGTGTGCGGGCCCCGGGGGATACGCAGTATTTT. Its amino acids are CAWSVRAPGDTQYF. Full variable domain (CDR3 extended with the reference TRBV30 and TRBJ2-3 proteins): SQTIHQWPATLVQPVGSPLSLECTVEGTSNPNLYWYRQAAGRGLQLLFYSVGIGQISSEVPQNLSASRPQDRQFILSSKKLLLSDSGFYLCAWSVRAPGDTQYFGPGTRLTVL.